The rows below give T cell receptor beta chains drawn from one sample of a study of blood T cell repertoires in COVID-19. Assay: immunoSEQ multiplex PCR; the TCRdb copy retains only in-frame clones and omits some. The top ten hold 1.4% of the sample, which has about 430,000 clones, 88% seen once. Sequenced: PBMCs or T cells enriched from blood (not recorded which). The source is a woman in her late teens or twenties who had been exposed to COVID-19. The CDR3 runs from the conserved cysteine through the conserved F or W. The order of the fields is clone size, D gene, J gene, V gene, CDR3 DNA, CDR3 protein. The D gene is left open where the match is weak. Rows give clone size only sometimes, using once, few, many, or a class for an expanded clone.

clone_size: -
d_call: -
j_call: TRBJ1-5
v_call: TRBV28
cdr3_nt: TGTGCCAGCAGCTCCAGGGGAAGGGCCGCCAATCAGCCCCAGCATTTT
cdr3_aa: CASSSRGRAANQPQHF

clone_size: few
d_call: TRBD2
j_call: TRBJ2-1
v_call: TRBV18
cdr3_nt: TGTGCCAGCTCACCCACCAGGGAGGGCAATGAGCAGTTCTTC
cdr3_aa: CASSPTREGNEQFF

clone_size: -
d_call: -
j_call: TRBJ1-4
v_call: TRBV7-9
cdr3_nt: TGTGCCAGCAGCTCCATCCTAGCGGACTCTACTGAAAAACTGTTTTTT
cdr3_aa: CASSSILADSTEKLFF

clone_size: once
d_call: TRBD1
j_call: TRBJ2-5
v_call: TRBV28
cdr3_nt: TGTGCCAGCAGTCCCTGGGCAGGGGGTCAAGAGACCCAGTACTTC
cdr3_aa: CASSPWAGGQETQYF

clone_size: -
d_call: TRBD2
j_call: TRBJ2-3
v_call: TRBV6-5
cdr3_nt: TGTGCCAGCAGATCAGCGGGAGGTGAGACAGATACGCAGTATTTT
cdr3_aa: CASRSAGGETDTQYF

clone_size: -
d_call: TRBD2
j_call: TRBJ2-3
v_call: TRBV28
cdr3_nt: TGTGCCAGCAGCCCAGGACTAGCGGGGATTGCGGATACGCAGTATTTT
cdr3_aa: CASSPGLAGIADTQYF

clone_size: -
d_call: -
j_call: TRBJ2-7
v_call: TRBV18
cdr3_nt: TGTGCCAGCTCACCAGGCAACCGGGACATGGAGCAGTACTTC
cdr3_aa: CASSPGNRDMEQYF

clone_size: -
d_call: TRBD1
j_call: TRBJ2-4
v_call: TRBV24-1
cdr3_nt: TGTGCCACCAGTGAAGGGACAGGGAGTGCCAAAAACATTCAGTACTTC
cdr3_aa: CATSEGTGSAKNIQYF

clone_size: few
d_call: -
j_call: TRBJ1-2
v_call: TRBV6-5
cdr3_nt: TGTGCCAGCAGTTACGAGGGTGTAGGTGGCTACACCTTC
cdr3_aa: CASSYEGVGGYTF

clone_size: -
d_call: TRBD2
j_call: TRBJ2-1
v_call: TRBV28
cdr3_nt: TGTGCCAGCAGTCCCGGGACTAGCGGCGATCGGGGTGAGCAGTTCTTC
cdr3_aa: CASSPGTSGDRGEQFF

clone_size: -
d_call: TRBD1
j_call: TRBJ1-1
v_call: TRBV18
cdr3_nt: TGTGCCAGCTCACTTCGGACAGGGGGGAACACTGAAGCTTTCTTT
cdr3_aa: CASSLRTGGNTEAFF

clone_size: -
d_call: -
j_call: TRBJ1-1
v_call: TRBV19
cdr3_nt: TGTGCCAGTAGTAACCGACAGATCCTGAACACTGAAGCTTTCTTT
cdr3_aa: CASSNRQILNTEAFF

clone_size: -
d_call: TRBD1
j_call: TRBJ2-7
v_call: TRBV28
cdr3_nt: TGTGCCAGCAGTTTGGGACAGGGGGCGCGGGAGCAGTACTTC
cdr3_aa: CASSLGQGAREQYF

clone_size: -
d_call: -
j_call: TRBJ1-2
v_call: TRBV25-1
cdr3_nt: TGTGCCAGCCGGGATACCAACTATGGCTACACCTTC
cdr3_aa: CASRDTNYGYTF

clone_size: -
d_call: TRBD1
j_call: TRBJ1-1
v_call: TRBV5-4
cdr3_nt: TGTGCCAGCACCCCTAGGGGGACAGAGAACACTGAAGCTTTCTTT
cdr3_aa: CASTPRGTENTEAFF

clone_size: -
d_call: TRBD1
j_call: TRBJ2-7
v_call: TRBV5-4
cdr3_nt: TGTGCCAGCGGCCGGGACAGTTCCTACGAGCAGTACTTC
cdr3_aa: CASGRDSSYEQYF

clone_size: once
d_call: -
j_call: TRBJ1-1
v_call: TRBV18
cdr3_nt: TGTGCCAGCTCACCAACCATGGTCCCTCGGGTGAACACTGAAGCTTTCTTT
cdr3_aa: CASSPTMVPRVNTEAFF

clone_size: -
d_call: -
j_call: TRBJ1-1
v_call: TRBV7-2
cdr3_nt: TGTGCCAGCAGCTTAGGTCGGGTCGCTGAAGCTTTCTTT
cdr3_aa: CASSLGRVAEAFF

clone_size: -
d_call: -
j_call: TRBJ1-2
v_call: TRBV11-1
cdr3_nt: TGTGCCAGCAGCACCGAGGGAGCCTATGGCTACACCTTC
cdr3_aa: CASSTEGAYGYTF

clone_size: -
d_call: TRBD2
j_call: TRBJ2-7
v_call: TRBV28
cdr3_nt: TGTGCCAGCAGTTTGTCTCCGGGACTAGCGGGTTTCTACGAGCAGTACTTC
cdr3_aa: CASSLSPGLAGFYEQYF

clone_size: -
d_call: TRBD1
j_call: TRBJ1-6
v_call: TRBV28
cdr3_nt: TGTGCCAGCAGTTTAGATGGTTGGCAGGGGGACTCACCCCTCCACTTT
cdr3_aa: CASSLDGWQGDSPLHF

clone_size: -
d_call: TRBD2
j_call: TRBJ2-7
v_call: TRBV4-1
cdr3_nt: TGCGCCAGCAGCCGAAGGGAGGGAGGACTAGCGGGAGTCTACGAGCAGTACTTC
cdr3_aa: CASSRREGGLAGVYEQYF

clone_size: -
d_call: TRBD2
j_call: TRBJ2-7
v_call: TRBV6-6
cdr3_nt: TGTGCCAGCAGGAAACTAGCGGGAGTTAGTAACGAGCAGTACTTC
cdr3_aa: CASRKLAGVSNEQYF

clone_size: -
d_call: -
j_call: TRBJ1-2
v_call: TRBV7-2
cdr3_nt: TGTGCCAGCAGCTTAGTATGGTCGGGAGCTTACACCTTC
cdr3_aa: CASSLVWSGAYTF

clone_size: -
d_call: -
j_call: TRBJ1-1
v_call: TRBV4-3
cdr3_nt: TGCGCCAGCAGCCAAGAAATTTCAGGGTTCACTGAAGCTTTCTTT
cdr3_aa: CASSQEISGFTEAFF

clone_size: -
d_call: -
j_call: TRBJ1-2
v_call: TRBV2
cdr3_nt: TGTGCCAGCAGTGAACAGGGCGGCTATGGCTACACCTTC
cdr3_aa: CASSEQGGYGYTF

clone_size: once
d_call: -
j_call: TRBJ1-3
v_call: TRBV19
cdr3_nt: TGTGCCAGTACTTACCGTGGGGCGGCAATCTCTGGAAACACCATATATTTT
cdr3_aa: CASTYRGAAISGNTIYF

clone_size: few
d_call: -
j_call: TRBJ2-3
v_call: TRBV18
cdr3_nt: TGTGCCAGCTCACCACTGAGCGGTGTGGCAGATACGCAGTATTTT
cdr3_aa: CASSPLSGVADTQYF

clone_size: -
d_call: TRBD2
j_call: TRBJ2-3
v_call: TRBV2
cdr3_nt: TGTGCCAGCGGGGCCAGGGCTAGCGGTCCAGATACGCAGTATTTT
cdr3_aa: CASGARASGPDTQYF